The 19 T cell receptor beta chains listed next were all sequenced from one sample in a study of shared clonotypes between healthy human individuals. CD45RO negativity and positive selection for CCR7 defined naive CD8 cells, a population that excluded terminally differentiated effector memory CD45RA+ cells. Clones were sequenced by immunoSEQ multiplex PCR, and TCRdb holds only the in-frame ones, with some missing. Among more than 550,000 clones listed, around 90% were seen once. Sequencing was carried out using naive CD8+ T cells sorted from blood. Receptors were obtained from a man aged 25-45 years in good health.

This clone was seen only a few times. The CDR3 here is CASSPPNRDTGELFF. Here the CDR3 DNA reads TGTGCCAGCAGCCCACCCAACAGGGACACCGGGGAGCTGTTTTTT. This sequence joins TRBV7-9 and TRBJ2-2; a possible D gene is TRBD1 (6 bases). Between the trimmed V and J ends, which lost 5 bases and 3 bases, there was a span of 13 bases. Germline CDR1 and CDR2: SEHNR and FQNEAQ (reference sequence). The CDR3 totals 15 residues.

This clone occurred once. V is TRBV13 and J is TRBJ1-3; D gene unclear. The V end lost 6 bases, the J end lost 2 bases, and 11 bases lay between the germline ends. Germline CDR1 reads PRHDT; CDR2 reads FYEKMQ (reference sequence). There are 14 residues in the CDR3. For the CDR3, the DNA is TGTGCCAGCAGTCTCGGTGGCACTGGAAACACCATATATTTT. Translation gives CASSLGGTGNTIYF.

As to this clone: In the same sample, other DNA sequences code for this CDR3. The chain couples TRBV5-6 to TRBJ2-7; D gene ambiguous. V was trimmed by 0 bases and J by 3 bases, leaving 7 bases between them. The CDR3 consists of 13 residues. CDR1 SGHDT and CDR2 YYEEEE come from the germline V gene. The CDR3 loop is CASSLGGNYEQYF. The DNA of the CDR3 is TGTGCCAGCAGCTTGGGTGGGAACTACGAGCAGTACTTC.

The chain employs TRBV28 and TRBJ2-7; 15 nucleotides match TRBD2. The germline V gene has CDR1 MDHEN and CDR2 SYDVKM. CDR3 size: 18 residues. With V trimmed by 6 bases and J by 2 bases, 11 bases remained unmatched. CDR3 in amino acids: CASSPPGLAGGVTYEQYF. CDR3 nucleotides: TGTGCCAGCAGCCCGCCGGGACTAGCGGGAGGCGTGACCTACGAGCAGTACTTC.

This clone was observed once. The chain recombines TRBV15 with TRBJ2-7; D is perhaps TRBD1 or TRBD2 (6 bases each). This CDR3 comprises 16 residues. Trimming took 5 bases from V and 3 from J, leaving 20 bases between them. Germline V gene data show CDR1 as LNHNV and CDR2 as YYDKDF (reference sequence). DNA of the CDR3: TGTGCCACCAGCCCTGGGGGGCAGGGGCCACACTACGAGCAGTACTTC. Translating gives CATSPGGQGPHYEQYF. The full variable domain, completed using reference TRBV15 and TRBJ2-7, is DAMVIQNPRYQVTQFGKPVTLSCSQTLNHNVMYWYQQKSSQAPKLLFHYYDKDFNNEADTPDNFQSRRPNTSFCFLDIRSPGLGDTAMYLCATSPGGQGPHYEQYFGPGTRLTVT.

Here the CDR3 reads CASSPTSGVYEQYF. The CDR3 nucleotides read TGTGCCAGCAGCCCGACTAGCGGAGTCTACGAGCAGTACTTC. The chain carries TRBV6-6 and TRBJ2-7; TRBD2 matches at 9 bases. Trimming removed 6 bases from V and 3 bases from J; junction bases left unmatched: 6. The CDR3 spans 14 residues. The germline V gene encodes CDR1 MNHNY and CDR2 SVGAGI (reference sequence).

The rearrangement links TRBV6-6 to TRBJ2-1; TRBD2 matches at 10 bases. Trimming removed 8 bases from V and 5 bases from J; junction bases left unmatched: 6. The length of the CDR3 is 14 residues. Germline lookup yields CDR1 MNHNY and CDR2 SVGAGI (reference sequence). CDR3 region: CASLTSGYNNEQFF. The CDR3 DNA follows: TGTGCCAGCCTGACTAGCGGGTACAACAATGAGCAGTTCTTC.

The V gene is TRBV27, the J gene TRBJ1-1; D might be TRBD1 (5 bases). Germline V gene sequence: CDR1 MNHEY, CDR2 SMNVEV (reference sequence). Trimming stripped 10 bases from V and 1 base from J, with 10 bases between. The CDR3 spans 12 residues. For the CDR3, the DNA is TGTGCCATCGGGACCCAGAACACTGAAGCTTTCTTT. It yields the protein CAIGTQNTEAFF.

The genes are TRBV15 and TRBJ2-7; D is unresolved. Germline assignment: CDR1 LNHNV and CDR2 YYDKDF (reference sequence). This CDR3 is built from 16 residues. Trimming shortened V by 0 bases and J by 2 bases, and 14 bases separated the two germline ends. The CDR3 spells CATSRDPVETPYEQYF. As DNA, the CDR3 is TGTGCCACCAGCAGAGATCCAGTGGAGACCCCCTACGAGCAGTACTTC.

V is TRBV25-1 and J is TRBJ1-1; the D gene is possibly TRBD1 (6 bases). Trimming left V 2 bases short and J 3 bases short, with 16 bases between. This CDR3 contains 16 residues. CDR1 MGHDK and CDR2 SYGVNS come from the germline V gene. CDR3 residues: CASSEPTTGRDTEAFF. The DNA for the CDR3 is TGTGCCAGCAGTGAACCCACGACAGGCCGGGACACTGAAGCTTTCTTT.

This clone was found a few times. The chain uses TRBV6-5 and TRBJ2-1; tentative D call: TRBD1 (8 bases). This CDR3 spans 13 amino acids. The germline V gene has CDR1 MNHEY and CDR2 SVGAGI. Trimming stripped 7 bases from V and 7 bases from J, with 14 bases between. DNA for the CDR3: TGTGCCAGCACCAAACAGGGGGGGAATGAGCAGTTCTTC. Amino acid sequence: CASTKQGGNEQFF.

The chain recombines TRBV7-2 with TRBJ2-7; no clear D gene. In germline, CDR1 is SGHTA, CDR2 FQGNSA. Trimming cost V 2 bases and J 1 base, with 3 bases left between them. This CDR3 has 12 amino acids. CDR3 DNA: TGTGCCAGCAGCTTACAGTCCTACGAGCAGTACTTC. Translated: CASSLQSYEQYF.

This chain uses TRBV5-1 with TRBJ1-1; 9 nucleotides align to TRBD1. The V and J ends lost 0 bases and 2 bases, in that order; junction bases with no gene match: 5. The CDR3 is 16 amino acids. Germline values: CDR1 SGHRS, CDR2 YFSETQ. CDR3 bases: TGCGCCAGCAGCTTGGGGGACAGGGAGGGTAACACTGAAGCTTTCTTT. Its translation: CASSLGDREGNTEAFF.

The chain has TRBV6-6 and TRBJ2-3, with 7 bases that match TRBD1. The CDR3 runs 15 residues. Germline V gene sequence: CDR1 MNHNY, CDR2 SVGAGI (reference sequence). V lost 3 bases and J lost 2; bases outside the gene matches: 5. CDR3 nucleotide sequence: TGTGCCAGCAGTTATCGGGACAGTGACACAGATACGCAGTATTTT. Translation gives CASSYRDSDTDTQYF.

The CDR3 DNA reads as TGTGCCAGCAGTTTAACCGGGACAGGGATCGAGACCCAGTACTTC. It is translated as CASSLTGTGIETQYF. The chain joins TRBV27 to TRBJ2-5, with 9 nucleotides matching TRBD1. Per the germline V gene, CDR1 is MNHEY and CDR2 is SMNVEV (reference sequence). The V and J ends lost 2 bases and 5 bases, in that order; junction bases with no gene match: 6. The CDR3 is 15 amino acids.

This chain links TRBV7-9 with TRBJ2-2; the match to TRBD1 covers 7 bases. Trimming cost V 2 bases and J 6 bases; bases outside gene matches: 3. Looked up from germline, CDR1 is SEHNR and CDR2 is FQNEAQ (reference sequence). The CDR3 runs to 14 residues. The CDR3 loop reads CASSLQGGAGELFF. CDR3 DNA sequence: TGTGCCAGCAGCTTACAAGGGGGCGCCGGGGAGCTGTTTTTT.

This chain uses TRBV28 with TRBJ2-3, with D hard to call. V shed 6 bases and J shed 5 bases, with 12 bases lying between them. CDR3 length: 13 amino acids. Per the germline V gene, CDR1 is MDHEN and CDR2 is SYDVKM. CDR3 amino acids: CASSQPRQDTQYF. In DNA, the CDR3 is TGTGCCAGCAGCCAACCTCGTCAAGATACGCAGTATTTT. The full variable domain, its missing parts supplied by reference TRBV28 and TRBJ2-3, is DVKVTQSSRYLVKRTGEKVFLECVQDMDHENMFWYRQDPGLGLRLIYFSYDVKMKEKGDIPEGYSVSREKKERFSLILESASTNQTSMYLCASSQPRQDTQYFGPGTRLTVL.

This clone was detected only a few times. This chain uses TRBV6-6 with TRBJ1-4; tentative D call: TRBD1 (6 bases). The CDR3 contains 15 residues. Germline V gene data show CDR1 as MNHNY and CDR2 as SVGAGI (reference sequence). V lost 6 bases and J 0 bases, leaving 11 bases between the germline ends. CDR3: CASSLDSSTNEKLFF. Here the CDR3 DNA reads TGTGCCAGCAGCTTGGACAGTTCAACTAATGAAAAACTGTTTTTT.

The chain combines TRBV4-1 with TRBJ2-7; D not certain. V lost 2 bases and J 4 bases, leaving 9 bases between the germline ends. The germline CDR1 and CDR2 sequences are MGHRA and YSYEKL. The CDR3 has 13 amino acids. The CDR3 nucleotides read TGCGCCAGCAGCCAATGGGAAGAATACGAGCAGTACTTC. Its translation: CASSQWEEYEQYF.